Below, 27 T cell receptor beta chains from the same sample are listed, as sequenced in a study of blood T cells in healthy people across ages. Next came a second PCR, run for about 7 to 12 cycles, which used a sample-barcoded 5' primer along with a J-beta primer mix. TCRdb redid the calling of the 5' RACE reads with MiXCR, one entry per CDR3 protein. This table holds 800,000 or so distinct CDR3 sequences, roughly 60% found once. Input material: blood. Receptors originate from a man aged 25 to 45 in good health.

This clonotype was picked up a small number of times. The V and J genes are TRBV10-3 and TRBJ2-1, with TRBD1 matching 7 bases. Germline V gives CDR1 ENHRY, CDR2 SYGVKD. This CDR3 is built from 16 residues. The ends lost 6 bases at V and 1 base at J; junction bases unmatched: 9. Here the CDR3 reads CAISRTGERSYNEQFF. The CDR3 DNA is TGTGCCATCAGCCGAACAGGGGAAAGATCCTACAATGAGCAGTTCTTC.

This clonotype was found once. The chain recombines TRBV7-2 with TRBJ2-1, with 7 bases matching TRBD2. The length of the CDR3 is 17 residues. Trimming at V came to 5 bases and at J to 8 bases, leaving 18 bases not matched to a gene. CDR1 is SGHTA and CDR2 is FQGNSA in the germline V gene. The CDR3 loop reads CASSNPLRAGRVDEQFF. The CDR3 DNA is TGTGCCAGCAGCAACCCTCTAAGAGCGGGGAGGGTTGATGAGCAGTTCTTC. Variable domain in full (rest from reference TRBV7-2 and TRBJ2-1): GAGVSQSPSNKVTEKGKDVELRCDPISGHTALYWYRQSLGQGLEFLIYFQGNSAPDKSGLPSDRFSAERTGGSVSTLTIQRTQQEDSAVYLCASSNPLRAGRVDEQFFGPGTRLTVL.

This sequence joins TRBV6-5 and TRBJ2-7; the D is unclear. The CDR3 loop spans 11 amino acids. Germline V gene sequence: CDR1 MNHEY, CDR2 SVGAGI. Deletions cut 0 bases from V and 9 bases from J, with 6 bases between. The CDR3 is CASSYSSGQYF. CDR3 nucleotide sequence: TGTGCCAGCAGTTACTCCTCTGGGCAGTACTTC.

The chain joins TRBV25-1 to TRBJ2-3; D is unclear. V was trimmed by 8 bases and J by 1 base, leaving 10 bases between them. The CDR3 contains 13 residues. Germline V gene sequence: CDR1 MGHDK, CDR2 SYGVNS. CDR3 residues: CASAPTGTDTQYF. CDR3 bases: TGTGCCAGCGCCCCCACAGGCACAGATACGCAGTATTTT. Looking up the rest from reference TRBV25-1 and TRBJ2-3 gives the full variable domain: EADIYQTPRYLVIGTGKKITLECSQTMGHDKMYWYQQDPGMELHLIHYSYGVNSTEKGDLSSESTVSRIRTEHFPLTLESARPSHTSQYLCASAPTGTDTQYFGPGTRLTVL.

The chain joins TRBV6-5 to TRBJ1-4; 7 bases are a match to TRBD1. This CDR3 spans 13 amino acids. The trim removed 7 bases at V and 7 bases at J, leaving 6 bases unmatched. The germline CDR1 and CDR2 sequences are MNHEY and SVGAGI. CDR3 DNA sequence: TGTGCCAGCAATTGGGCAGGGGGTGAAAAACTGTTTTTT. Translating it yields CASNWAGGEKLFF.

The chain carries TRBV4-2 and TRBJ2-5, with D possibly being TRBD1 or TRBD2 (6 bases each). Deletions cut 1 base from V and 2 bases from J, with 14 bases between. This CDR3 has 16 amino acids. CDR1 and CDR2 from the germline V gene are LGHNA and YNFKEQ. The CDR3 here is CASSQVYGGPQETQYF. For the CDR3, the DNA is TGTGCCAGCAGCCAAGTCTACGGGGGCCCGCAAGAGACCCAGTACTTC.

A few counts support this clonotype. V is TRBV29-1 and J is TRBJ2-7; D perhaps matches TRBD1 (6 bases). This CDR3 is 12 amino acids long. Germline loops: CDR1 SQVTM, CDR2 ANQGSEA. V gave up 5 bases and J gave up 3 bases, with 11 bases separating them. The CDR3 region is CSVRQASYEQYF. The CDR3 DNA reads TGCAGCGTTCGACAGGCTAGCTACGAGCAGTACTTC.

The rearrangement joins TRBV14 to TRBJ2-4, with 9 positions matching TRBD1. With the DNA end fitting TRBJ2-7 better, the J assignment may be wrong. The germline V gene has CDR1 SGHDN and CDR2 FVKESK. This CDR3 has 14 amino acids. The CDR3 loop is CASSHGTGKYEQYF. The CDR3 DNA reads TGTGCCAGCAGCCACGGGACAGGGAAATACGAGCAGTACTTC.

This chain uses TRBV6-1 with TRBJ2-7; 7 positions match TRBD2. The J segment lost 1 base and the V segment lost 6 bases, leaving 12 bases of the junction unmatched. CDR1 is MNHNS, CDR2 SASEGT, per germline. This CDR3 spans 16 amino acids. In DNA, the CDR3 is TGTGCCAGCAGCCGAACCGCTAGCGGCTATTCCTACGAGCAGTACTTC. As protein: CASSRTASGYSYEQYF.

The chain is built from TRBV20-1 and TRBJ2-3; TRBD1 matches 7 bases. CDR3 length: 13 residues. CDR1 is DFQATT and CDR2 is SNEGSKA in the germline V gene (reference sequence). With V trimmed by 6 bases and J by 1 base, 4 bases remained unmatched. CDR3 sequence reads: CSAEGTGTDTQYF. In DNA form, the CDR3 reads TGCAGTGCCGAGGGGACAGGCACAGATACGCAGTATTTT.

The genes are TRBV10-3 and TRBJ2-3; 9 nucleotides match TRBD2. The germline CDR1 and CDR2 sequences are ENHRY and SYGVKD. The CDR3 runs to 15 residues. After removal of 4 bases from V and 5 bases from J, the junction contained 7 bases not matched to a gene. CDR3 region: CAISAGSGGVDTQYF. The CDR3, as DNA: TGTGCCATCAGTGCGGGTAGCGGGGGAGTAGATACGCAGTATTTT.

The chain joins TRBV29-1 to TRBJ1-2; D not resolved. This CDR3 has 13 residues. Germline V lookup: CDR1 SQVTM, CDR2 ANQGSEA. Trimming pared 3 bases from V and 5 bases from J, leaving 13 bases between. CDR3 sequence reads: CSVEEHLRYGYTF. CDR3 nucleotides: TGCAGCGTTGAGGAGCATCTTCGGTATGGCTACACCTTC.

The V gene is TRBV9, the J gene TRBJ2-3; TRBD2 matches 14 bases. The CDR3 consists of 17 residues. Germline V gene sequence: CDR1 SGDLS, CDR2 YYNGEE. The J segment lost 2 bases and the V segment lost 4 bases, leaving 6 bases of the junction unmatched. DNA of the CDR3: TGTGCCAGCAGCCCCCGGACTAGCGGGGGGTCCACAGATACGCAGTATTTT. It is translated as CASSPRTSGGSTDTQYF.

A word on this clonotype: This may arise from a read error, as a much more abundant clone is one base away. The gene calls are TRBV20-1 and TRBJ2-7, with D hard to call. The germline V gene has CDR1 DFQATT and CDR2 SNEGSKA (reference sequence). This CDR3 comprises 14 residues. The DNA for the CDR3 is TGCAGTGCTTACGACCTTAGGGCAGCCTACAAGCAGTACTTC. Translated: CSAYDLRAAYKQYF.

This clonotype was recorded once. The chain employs TRBV7-2 and TRBJ2-7; D is possibly TRBD1 (6 bases). Trimming cost V 5 bases and J 2 bases, with 19 bases left between them. Germline values: CDR1 SGHTA, CDR2 FQGNSA. This CDR3 has 16 residues. The CDR3 coding sequence is TGTGCCAGCAGCAGCTTAGCGCAGGGGTTCCCCTACGAGCAGTACTTC. Amino acids: CASSSLAQGFPYEQYF.

The chain joins TRBV6-2 or TRBV6-3 to TRBJ1-6, with TRBD1 identical over 9 bases. The V gene's germline CDR1 is MNHEY and CDR2 SVGEGT. V lost 4 bases and J lost 9; bases outside the gene matches: 10. The CDR3 contains 16 residues. As DNA, the CDR3 is TGTGCCAGCAGTTCGAACGACAGGGGGATGTCTTCACCCCTCCACTTT. It translates to CASSSNDRGMSSPLHF.

The chain is built from TRBV27 and TRBJ1-2, with 8 bases identical to TRBD1. V shed 1 base and J 7 bases; nucleotides not matched to a gene: 8. The germline gives CDR1 MNHEY, CDR2 SMNVEV (reference sequence). CDR3 length: 15 residues. The CDR3 spells CASSLFPDRGCGYTF. The CDR3 bases are TGTGCCAGCAGTTTATTCCCCGACAGGGGCTGTGGCTACACCTTC.

CDR3 loop: CSARVSAHGGSTEAFF. The CDR3 DNA follows: TGCAGTGCTAGAGTTTCGGCCCACGGGGGGAGCACTGAAGCTTTCTTT. The chain combines TRBV20-1 with TRBJ1-1, with D tentatively TRBD1 (5 bases). Germline CDR1 DFQATT, CDR2 SNEGSKA (reference sequence). Trimming left V 1 base short and J 4 bases short, with 19 bases between. This CDR3 comprises 16 residues.

The genes are TRBV12-3 or TRBV12-4 and TRBJ2-4, with D possibly being TRBD1 or TRBD2 (5 bases each). V lost 6 bases and J lost 13, with 19 bases in between. The length of the CDR3 is 13 residues. Here the CDR3 DNA reads TGTGCCAGCAGCCATGGGACGGGTTGGGAGCAGTACTTC. It yields the protein CASSHGTGWEQYF.

The V and J genes are TRBV5-1 and TRBJ2-4; D is ambiguous. With the DNA end fitting TRBJ2-7 better, the J assignment may be wrong. This CDR3 spans 12 amino acids. The germline gives CDR1 SGHRS, CDR2 YFSETQ. The CDR3 DNA reads TGCGCCAGCAGCTTTGACGGATACGAGCAGTACTTC. It codes for CASSFDGYEQYF.

This clonotype was recorded a few times. The chain recombines TRBV28 with TRBJ1-1; D unclear. CDR1 is MDHEN and CDR2 is SYDVKM in the germline V gene. The CDR3 runs to 14 residues. Trimming took 1 base from V and 1 from J, leaving 7 bases between them. The CDR3 DNA sequence: TGTGCCAGCAGTTTATCAGGCGAGAACACTGAAGCTTTCTTT. Translating it yields CASSLSGENTEAFF.

The J gene is TRBJ1-5, the V gene TRBV20-1; 11 positions agree with TRBD1. With 6 bases clipped from V and 0 bases from J, the junction kept 13 bases outside the gene matches. Germline CDR1 DFQATT, CDR2 SNEGSKA (reference sequence). CDR3 length: 18 amino acids. The CDR3 sequence is CSASRGTGGDFSNQPQHF. Written as DNA, the CDR3 is TGCAGTGCGAGTCGAGGGACAGGGGGGGATTTTAGCAATCAGCCCCAGCATTTT.

The table lists this clonotype with many counts. V gene TRBV29-1 combines with J gene TRBJ1-5, with a weak D call TRBD1 (6 bases). Germline V gene data show CDR1 as SQVTM and CDR2 as ANQGSEA. V was trimmed by 2 bases and J by 2 bases, leaving 10 bases between them. The CDR3 loop spans 14 amino acids. CDR3 nucleotide sequence: TGCAGCGTTGAAAAACAGGGAGGCAATCAGCCCCAGCATTTT. It is translated as CSVEKQGGNQPQHF.

This clonotype was recorded a few times. This rearrangement joins TRBV7-8 to TRBJ2-7; 10 bases line up with TRBD2. Germline V CDR1 and CDR2: SGHVS, FQNEAQ. J was trimmed by 3 bases and V by 2 bases; bases with no gene match: 4. The CDR3 spans 15 residues. The DNA for the CDR3 is TGTGCCAGCAGCTTATCCCCTAGCGGGAGCTACGAGCAGTACTTC. Encoded protein: CASSLSPSGSYEQYF.

The V gene is TRBV7-2, the J gene TRBJ2-7; D possibly corresponds to TRBD1 (5 bases). CDR3 length equals 14 residues. Deletions cut 6 bases from V and 5 bases from J, with 17 bases between. CDR1 and CDR2 from the germline V gene are SGHTA and FQGNSA. The CDR3 bases are TGTGCCAGCAGAGGGGCGAGTGAATGGAACGAGCAGTACTTC. Amino acids: CASRGASEWNEQYF.

The sample holds a few counts of this clonotype. At one end, the junction sequence differs from germline, possibly due to a read error. The CDR3 DNA reads TGCAGTGCGAGAAACGACAGGGATTCCTTCAATGAGCAGTTCTTC. Its protein product is CSARNDRDSFNEQFF. The genes are TRBV20-1 and TRBJ2-1; 7 nucleotides agree with TRBD1. The CDR3 is made up of 15 amino acids. The germline V gene has CDR1 DFQATT and CDR2 SNEGSKA (reference sequence).

The chain combines TRBV15 with TRBJ1-2; 8 bases align to TRBD1. V lost 0 bases to trimming and J lost 7 bases; unmatched junction nucleotides: 4. The CDR3 is 14 amino acids. Per germline, CDR1 LNHNV and CDR2 YYDKDF (reference sequence). The CDR3 DNA sequence: TGTGCCACCAGCAGAGACAGGGGGCTTGGTGGCTACACCTTC. This translates into CATSRDRGLGGYTF.